What follows are 5 T cell receptor beta chains derived from one specimen sequenced in a study of radiation and T cells in renal cell carcinoma. Regarding time point: baseline pretreatment blood. Treatment in this sample: 15 Gy SBRT to primary tumor, nephrectomy 4 weeks later. Profiling relied on immunoSEQ multiplex PCR, and the TCRdb table lists in-frame clones only, not all of them. The data hold 150,000 or so clones, with roughly 90% observed a single time. The sequencing here drew on blood, taken from a patient whose treatment included radiotherapy and nephrectomy. These receptors originate from a woman aged 50 to 60 with renal cell carcinoma.

V and J are TRBV2 and TRBJ1-6; a possible D gene is TRBD1 (5 bases). Germline V CDR1 and CDR2: SNHLY, FYNNEI. Trimming shortened V by 4 bases and J by 7 bases, and 14 bases separated the two germline ends. The CDR3 sequence is 15 residues long. CDR3 amino acids: CASSGWGMGNSPLHF. DNA of the CDR3: TGTGCCAGCAGTGGATGGGGCATGGGGAATTCACCCCTCCACTTT.

The chain recombines TRBV5-1 with TRBJ1-1, with D possibly being TRBD1 (6 bases). Germline V gene data show CDR1 as SGHRS and CDR2 as YFSETQ. This CDR3 comprises 17 residues. With 0 bases removed from V and 4 bases from J, the gap between germline ends came to 19 bases. As DNA, the CDR3 is TGCGCCAGCAGCTTGGACGAGCCGGGACAACCTCTCACTGAAGCTTTCTTT. Translation: CASSLDEPGQPLTEAFF.

The chain links TRBV5-1 to TRBJ2-7, with D possibly being TRBD1 or TRBD2 (6 bases each). The V and J ends lost 0 bases and 7 bases respectively, with 14 bases between them. The CDR3 extends over 14 amino acids. The germline V gene encodes CDR1 SGHRS and CDR2 YFSETQ. As DNA, the CDR3 is TGCGCCAGCAGCTTGGAGGGGGACTCGCTAGAGCAGTACTTC. Residues: CASSLEGDSLEQYF.

This chain uses TRBV9 with TRBJ1-2; a possible D gene is TRBD1 (6 bases). This CDR3 region has 14 residues. Germline V lookup: CDR1 SGDLS, CDR2 YYNGEE. Trimming removed 5 bases at V and 1 base at J, with 12 bases between. The CDR3 bases are TGTGCCAGCAGTCGACAGGAGCTTAACTATGGCTACACCTTC. Protein sequence: CASSRQELNYGYTF.

The chain carries TRBV6-1 and TRBJ1-1; 7 bases map to TRBD1. Unmatched junction bases numbered 4, after V lost 5 bases and J lost 4 bases. CDR1 MNHNS and CDR2 SASEGT come from the germline V gene. The CDR3 totals 13 residues. The CDR3 DNA follows: TGTGCCAGCAGTCTGGCAGGGGGCACTGAAGCTTTCTTT. Its translation is CASSLAGGTEAFF.